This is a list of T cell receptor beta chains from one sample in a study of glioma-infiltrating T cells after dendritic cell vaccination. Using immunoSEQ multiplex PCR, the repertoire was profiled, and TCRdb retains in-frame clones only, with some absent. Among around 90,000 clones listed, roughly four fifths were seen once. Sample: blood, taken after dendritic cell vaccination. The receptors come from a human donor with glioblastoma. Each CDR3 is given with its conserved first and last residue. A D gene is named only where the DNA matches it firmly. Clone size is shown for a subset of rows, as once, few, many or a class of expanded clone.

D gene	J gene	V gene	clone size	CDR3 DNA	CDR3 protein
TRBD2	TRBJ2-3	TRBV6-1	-	TGTGCCAGCAGTGGACTAGCGGGAGGGCCAGATACGCAGTATTTT	CASSGLAGGPDTQYF
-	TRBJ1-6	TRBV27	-	TGTGCCAGCAGTTGGAACGGGGGGGCCCAATCACCCCTCCACTTT	CASSWNGGAQSPLHF
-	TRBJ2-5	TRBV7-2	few	TGTGCCAGCAGCCTCTCCCTGTCGCAAGAGACCCAGTACTTC	CASSLSLSQETQYF
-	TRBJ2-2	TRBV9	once	TGTGCCAGCAGCGGACAGGGCCGGGAGAGAAACACCGGGGAGCTGTTTTTT	CASSGQGRERNTGELFF
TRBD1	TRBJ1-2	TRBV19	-	TGTGCCAGTAGTACCACGACAGGGGGAAGTGGCTACACCTTC	CASSTTTGGSGYTF
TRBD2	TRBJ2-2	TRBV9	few	TGTGCCAGCAGCGATGCGAGAGCGGGAGAGTACACCGGGGAGCTGTTTTTT	CASSDARAGEYTGELFF
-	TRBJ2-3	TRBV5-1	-	TGCGCCAGCAACCGGGATGGCACGGGAGATACGCAGTATTTT	CASNRDGTGDTQYF
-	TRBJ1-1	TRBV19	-	TGTGCCAGTAGTATTAGTGTAGGGGCTGGCACTGAAGCTTTCTTT	CASSISVGAGTEAFF
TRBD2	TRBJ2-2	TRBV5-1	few	TGCGCCAGCAGCTTGGGCCCTAGCGGGGTTGCTGGGGAGCTGTTTTTT	CASSLGPSGVAGELFF
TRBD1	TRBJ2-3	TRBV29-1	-	TGCAGCGTCCGGGACAGGGGAGGCCCAGATACGCAGTATTTT	CSVRDRGGPDTQYF
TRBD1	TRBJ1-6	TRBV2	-	TGTGCCAGCCCTCAAGGACAGGGAGCGAATTCACCCCTCCACTTT	CASPQGQGANSPLHF
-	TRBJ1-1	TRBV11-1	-	TGTGCCAGCAGCCCTCAGGGATTTCTAGGGGCCAACACTGAAGCTTTCTTT	CASSPQGFLGANTEAFF
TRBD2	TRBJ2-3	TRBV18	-	TGTGCCAGCTCGTCCGGGGGGAACGCGGCAGATACGCAGTATTTT	CASSSGGNAADTQYF
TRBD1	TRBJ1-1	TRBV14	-	TGTGCCAGCAGCCAATTTAATGCCGACAGGGGGCTTAACACTGAAGCTTTCTTT	CASSQFNADRGLNTEAFF
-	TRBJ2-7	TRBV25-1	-	TGTGCCAGCAGTGCCCCCAAGGGGCTCGAGCAGTACTTC	CASSAPKGLEQYF
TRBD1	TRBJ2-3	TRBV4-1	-	TGCGCCAGCAGCCAACCCCGGACAGGGGGCCCAGATACGCAGTATTTT	CASSQPRTGGPDTQYF
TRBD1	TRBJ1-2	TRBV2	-	TGTGCCAGTGATGACAGGGGTTATGGCTACACCTTC	CASDDRGYGYTF
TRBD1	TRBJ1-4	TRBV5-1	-	TGCGCCAGCAGCTTTTTTGACAGGGGTAGCAATGAAAAACTGTTTTTT	CASSFFDRGSNEKLFF
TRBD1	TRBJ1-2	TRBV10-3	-	TGTGCCACACGGAAGGAGGGACAGGTAGATGGCTACACCTTC	CATRKEGQVDGYTF
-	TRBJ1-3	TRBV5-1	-	TGCGCCAGCAGCTTGAACGGTCACTCTGGAAACACCATATATTTT	CASSLNGHSGNTIYF
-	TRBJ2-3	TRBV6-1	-	TGTGCCAGCAGTGAAGAGTATAACGGGAGTACGCAGTATTTT	CASSEEYNGSTQYF
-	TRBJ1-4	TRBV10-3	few	TGTGCCATCAATCAGGACAGCGACAATGAAAAACTGTTTTTT	CAINQDSDNEKLFF
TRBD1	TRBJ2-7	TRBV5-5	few	TGTGCCAGCAGCTTGACAGGGGTGTACGGGCAGTACTTC	CASSLTGVYGQYF
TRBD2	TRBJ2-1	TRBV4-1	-	TGCGCCAGCAGCATACGGACTAGCGGAACCTACAATGAGCAGTTCTTC	CASSIRTSGTYNEQFF
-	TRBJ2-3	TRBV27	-	TGTGCCAGCAGTCCCTCTCCGGGGTATCGCACAGATACGCAGTATTTT	CASSPSPGYRTDTQYF
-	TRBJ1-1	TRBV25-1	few	TGTGCCAGCAGGGAGGACGGTGAAGCTTTCTTT	CASREDGEAFF
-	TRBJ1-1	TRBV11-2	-	TGTGCCAGCAGCTTAAATTACGGGAGTACTGAAGCTTTCTTT	CASSLNYGSTEAFF
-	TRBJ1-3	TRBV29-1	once	TGCAGCGTAGAATTACAGGGAAACACCATATATTTT	CSVELQGNTIYF
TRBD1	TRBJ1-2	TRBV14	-	TGTGCCAGCAGCCCACAGGGGTTTAATGGCTACACCTTC	CASSPQGFNGYTF
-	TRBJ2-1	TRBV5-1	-	TGCGCCAGCAGCCTCTCGGGGGATAGCTCCTACAATGAGCAGTTCTTC	CASSLSGDSSYNEQFF
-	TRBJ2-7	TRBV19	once	TGTGCCAGTAGGGAGGGCAGGAACTACGAGCAGTACTTC	CASREGRNYEQYF
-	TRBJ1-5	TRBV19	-	TGTGCCAGTAATCTAGGGGCGTATGAGCCCCAGCATTTT	CASNLGAYEPQHF
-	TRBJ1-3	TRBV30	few	TGTGCCTGGATACAGGGAAACTCTGGAAACACCATATATTTT	CAWIQGNSGNTIYF
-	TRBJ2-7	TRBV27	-	TGTGCCAGCAGTATGGGGGGGCCTAGGAGCGAGCAGTACTTC	CASSMGGPRSEQYF
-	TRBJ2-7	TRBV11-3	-	TGTGCCAGCAGCTTCAGGGCAGGGGACTACGAGCAGTACTTC	CASSFRAGDYEQYF
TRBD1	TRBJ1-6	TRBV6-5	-	TGTGCCAGCAGCCGCTCTGAGGGGGCGAGGGGACCCCTCCACTTT	CASSRSEGARGPLHF
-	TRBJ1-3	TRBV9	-	TGTGCCAGCAGCGACCGACTTGGAAACACCATATATTTT	CASSDRLGNTIYF
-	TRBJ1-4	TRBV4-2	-	TGTGCCAGCTCCTTGTGGGGGGGTGAAAAACTGTTTTTT	CASSLWGGEKLFF
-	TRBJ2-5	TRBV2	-	TGTGCCAGCAGCTCGGACAGTCAAGAGACCCAGTACTTC	CASSSDSQETQYF
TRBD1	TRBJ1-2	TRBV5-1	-	TGCGCCAGCAGCCGGGACAGGGGGCAGGATGGCTACACCTTC	CASSRDRGQDGYTF
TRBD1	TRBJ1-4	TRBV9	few	TGTGCCAGCAGCGGGGGACAGACTAATGAAAAACTGTTTTTT	CASSGGQTNEKLFF
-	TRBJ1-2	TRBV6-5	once	TGTGCCAGCAAGACGGACTTTTGGGATGGCTACACCTTC	CASKTDFWDGYTF
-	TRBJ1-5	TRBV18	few	TGTGCCAGCTCAGTCATGGGGCCAAATCAGCCCCAGCATTTT	CASSVMGPNQPQHF
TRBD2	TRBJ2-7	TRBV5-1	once	TGCGCCAGCAGCTTGGCCCCTAGCGGGGGGGCCGGGTCCTACGAGCAGTACTTC	CASSLAPSGGAGSYEQYF
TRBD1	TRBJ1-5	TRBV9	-	TGTGCCAGCAGCCCAGGGACAGGGGGATTGGGACAGCCCCAGCATTTT	CASSPGTGGLGQPQHF
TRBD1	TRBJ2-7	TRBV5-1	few	TGCGCCAGCAGCTTGGCCGGGACAGGGGCTCACGAGCAGTACTTC	CASSLAGTGAHEQYF
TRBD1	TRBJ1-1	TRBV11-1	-	TGTGCCAGCAGCTCGATAATCGGACAGGGGGGGACTGAAGCTTTCTTT	CASSSIIGQGGTEAFF
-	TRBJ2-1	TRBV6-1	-	TGTGCCAGCAGTGATTGGAGCTCCTACAATGAGCAGTTCTTC	CASSDWSSYNEQFF
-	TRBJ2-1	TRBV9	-	TGTGCCAGCAGCGTATTCTTCGGGTACAATGAGCAGTTCTTC	CASSVFFGYNEQFF
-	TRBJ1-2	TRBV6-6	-	TGTGCCAGCAGATCCGACGGGGCGGGGAACTATGGCTACACCTTC	CASRSDGAGNYGYTF
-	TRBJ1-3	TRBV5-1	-	TGCGCCAGCAGCTTGGGCGGGTCCTCTGGAAACACCATATATTTT	CASSLGGSSGNTIYF